Below are 25 T cell receptor beta chains sequenced from a single sample in a study of cytomegalovirus exposure and HLA in healthy donors. PCR amplification relied on 60 Vbeta primers (plus 13 Jbeta primers). Clones were sequenced by immunoSEQ multiplex PCR, and TCRdb holds only the in-frame ones, with some missing. The sample contains 150,000 to 200,000 clones, 78% of which appear only once. The material sequenced was PBMCs. The receptors shown here come from a woman between 45 and 60 years old in good health and CMV-seropositive.

V and J are TRBV2 and TRBJ1-6, with 10 bases aligning to TRBD1. Unmatched junction bases numbered 10, after V lost 9 bases and J lost 8 bases. Germline-derived CDR1 and CDR2 are SNHLY and FYNNEI. CDR3 length: 15 amino acids. The CDR3, as DNA: TGTGCCAGTAAGATAGGGACAGGGGCGGATTCACCCCTCCACTTT. Its protein product is CASKIGTGADSPLHF. Full variable domain (remainder filled in from reference TRBV2 and TRBJ1-6): EPEVTQTPSHQVTQMGQEVILRCVPISNHLYFYWYRQILGQKVEFLVSFYNNEISEKSEIFDDQFSVERPDGSNFTLKIRSTKLEDSAMYFCASKIGTGADSPLHFGNGTRLTVT.

There are a few counts of this clone. J is TRBJ2-4 and V is TRBV30; TRBD1 is a possible D gene (7 bases). The CDR3 length is 13 residues. Germline V gene sequence: CDR1 GTSNPN, CDR2 SVGIG (reference sequence). Trimming pared 5 bases from V and 7 bases from J, leaving 15 bases between. The CDR3: CAWGRGVMNIQYF. CDR3 nucleotide sequence: TGTGCCTGGGGCAGGGGGGTCATGAACATTCAGTACTTC.

The chain recombines TRBV9 with TRBJ1-5; 7 nucleotides line up with TRBD1. There are 15 residues in the CDR3. The V gene end was trimmed by 4 bases and the J gene end by 6 bases; junction bases not matched to a gene: 10. The V gene's germline CDR1 is SGDLS and CDR2 YYNGEE. In DNA, the CDR3 is TGTGCCAGCAGCACCACAGGGGCCTTCGGTCAGCCCCAGCATTTT. This sequence encodes CASSTTGAFGQPQHF.

This clone turned up a few times. The sample carries other DNA sequences with the same CDR3. The chain combines TRBV6-5 with TRBJ1-2, with TRBD1 as a possible D gene (6 bases). This CDR3 has 13 residues. V was clipped by 6 bases and J by 4 bases, with 12 bases between them. Germline V lookup: CDR1 MNHEY, CDR2 SVGAGI. CDR3 nucleotides: TGTGCCAGCAGCCCGGACAGCCTCTATGGCTACACCTTC. Residues: CASSPDSLYGYTF.

The rearrangement uses TRBV28 and TRBJ2-7; 8 positions agree with TRBD1. The germline CDR1 and CDR2 sequences are MDHEN and SYDVKM. V was clipped by 5 bases and J by 0 bases; unmatched bases: 9. The CDR3 sequence is 16 residues long. The CDR3 sequence: CASSPRTGTFSYEQYF. The CDR3 nucleotides are TGTGCCAGCAGTCCTAGGACAGGGACTTTCTCCTACGAGCAGTACTTC.

This chain connects TRBV5-1 to TRBJ2-5; perhaps TRBD1 as D (6 bases). The V end lost 5 bases, the J end lost 0 bases, and 17 bases lay between the germline ends. Germline lookup yields CDR1 SGHRS and CDR2 YFSETQ. This CDR3 contains 16 residues. The CDR3 DNA reads TGCGCCAGCAGGTTGACAGGTTACTTGTACCAAGAGACCCAGTACTTC. Translating gives CASRLTGYLYQETQYF. The full variable domain, rest sourced from reference TRBV5-1 and TRBJ2-5, is KAGVTQTPRYLIKTRGQQVTLSCSPISGHRSVSWYQQTPGQGLQFLFEYFSETQRNKGNFPGRFSGRQFSNSRSEMNVSTLELGDSALYLCASRLTGYLYQETQYFGPGTRLLVL.

This clone was recorded a few times. The rearrangement joins TRBV4-2 to TRBJ2-7; perhaps TRBD1 as D (6 bases). The V gene lost 2 bases and the J gene lost 3 bases, with 11 bases spanning the gap. CDR3 length: 14 amino acids. Germline assignment: CDR1 LGHNA and CDR2 YNFKEQ. CDR3 DNA: TGTGCCAGCAGCCAACCACAGGGTCGCTACGAGCAGTACTTC. Its protein product is CASSQPQGRYEQYF.

The rearrangement uses TRBV4-1 and TRBJ1-6; 8 bases are shared with TRBD1. Germline V gene lookup returns CDR1 MGHRA and CDR2 YSYEKL. The CDR3 covers 16 residues. V was pared by 4 bases and J by 8 bases, with 10 bases of the junction left unmatched. The CDR3 is CASSRPTGEKDSPLHF. The DNA for the CDR3 is TGCGCCAGCAGCCGCCCGACAGGGGAAAAGGATTCACCCCTCCACTTT.

This chain connects TRBV29-1 to TRBJ1-2, with D perhaps matching TRBD1 (5 bases). Germline CDR1 and CDR2: SQVTM and ANQGSEA. This CDR3 spans 13 amino acids. Trimming removed 3 bases from V and 4 bases from J, with 12 bases in between. The CDR3 spells CSVDQGGTYGYTF. CDR3 DNA sequence: TGCAGCGTTGACCAGGGCGGAACCTATGGCTACACCTTC.

This chain joins TRBV14 and TRBJ1-1; no definite D call. Germline-derived CDR1 and CDR2 are SGHDN and FVKESK. The CDR3 extends over 17 amino acids. The V end lost 4 bases, the J end lost 1 base, and 19 bases lay between the germline ends. The CDR3 sequence: CASSRRTLKEPNTEAFF. DNA of the CDR3: TGTGCCAGCAGCCGAAGAACCCTGAAGGAGCCGAACACTGAAGCTTTCTTT.

The rearrangement joins TRBV29-1 to TRBJ2-2; no firm D call. This CDR3 has 13 amino acids. The V end lost 5 bases, the J end lost 3 bases, and 10 bases lay between the germline ends. Germline V gene data show CDR1 as SQVTM and CDR2 as ANQGSEA. The CDR3 sequence: CSVFAADTGELFF. CDR3 DNA sequence: TGCAGCGTTTTCGCGGCGGACACCGGGGAGCTGTTTTTT.

The count of this clone is one. This rearrangement joins TRBV10-3 to TRBJ2-4; TRBD2 matches at 7 bases. Trimming at V came to 6 bases and at J to 9 bases, leaving 8 bases not matched to a gene. The CDR3 is made up of 13 amino acids. Germline CDR1 ENHRY, CDR2 SYGVKD. The CDR3 reads CAIRTAGDGIQYF. DNA of the CDR3: TGTGCCATCAGGACGGCGGGGGATGGCATTCAGTACTTC.

The rearrangement uses TRBV5-6 and TRBJ1-3, with TRBD1 matching 7 bases. The CDR3 has 16 amino acids. Germline V gene sequence: CDR1 SGHDT, CDR2 YYEEEE. The V and J ends lost 0 bases and 4 bases, in that order; junction bases with no gene match: 7. CDR3: CASSLGQGSAGNTIYF. CDR3 sequence (DNA): TGTGCCAGCAGCTTGGGACAGGGTTCTGCGGGAAACACCATATATTTT.

The genes are TRBV5-1 and TRBJ2-5; tentative D call: TRBD1 (6 bases). The V and J ends lost 0 bases and 4 bases respectively, with 10 bases between them. The germline CDR1 and CDR2 sequences are SGHRS and YFSETQ. The CDR3 covers 14 residues. Here the CDR3 DNA reads TGCGCCAGCAGCTTGGAACAGGGCCGAGAGACCCAGTACTTC. Translating it yields CASSLEQGRETQYF.

This chain connects TRBV6-5 to TRBJ1-2; TRBD1 agrees at 7 bases. With V trimmed by 5 bases and J by 2 bases, 5 bases remained unmatched. Germline loops: CDR1 MNHEY, CDR2 SVGAGI. This CDR3 is 14 amino acids long. DNA of the CDR3: TGTGCCAGCAGTAAATCAGGGGGGAACTATGGCTACACCTTC. Protein: CASSKSGGNYGYTF.

The rearrangement joins TRBV9 to TRBJ1-2; 10 positions match TRBD1. J lost 4 bases, V lost 3 bases, and 6 bases had no gene match. CDR1 is SGDLS, CDR2 YYNGEE, per germline. This CDR3 spans 15 amino acids. The CDR3 sequence: CASSASGTGAYGYTF. In DNA form, the CDR3 reads TGTGCCAGCAGCGCCTCCGGGACAGGGGCCTATGGCTACACCTTC.

The V gene is TRBV29-1, the J gene TRBJ2-1, with 7 bases lining up with TRBD2. There are 15 residues in the CDR3. In germline, CDR1 is SQVTM, CDR2 ANQGSEA. V lost 1 base and J lost 5; bases outside the gene matches: 8. CDR3: CSVEVWGGSNNEQFF. The CDR3 bases are TGCAGCGTTGAAGTTTGGGGGGGATCTAACAATGAGCAGTTCTTC.

The chain recombines TRBV19 with TRBJ2-3; 9 bases map to TRBD1. This CDR3 has 18 amino acids. Germline V CDR1 and CDR2: LNHDA, SQIVND (reference sequence). Losses at the gene ends were 0 bases for V and 2 bases for J; bases not matched to a gene: 9. CDR3 region: CASSIDPPDRGFTDTQYF. DNA of the CDR3: TGTGCCAGTAGTATAGATCCTCCGGACAGGGGCTTCACAGATACGCAGTATTTT.

The J gene is TRBJ1-2, the V gene TRBV7-9, with TRBD1 matching over 8 bases. The CDR3 has 14 residues. Germline CDR1 reads SEHNR; CDR2 reads FQNEAQ (reference sequence). V shed 5 bases, J shed 11 bases, and the junction held 13 bases outside the gene matches. CDR3 nucleotides: TGTGCCAGCAGCCCTACCTCAGGACAGGGACAATACACCTTC. It encodes CASSPTSGQGQYTF.

The chain couples TRBV9 to TRBJ1-4, with a weak D call TRBD1 (5 bases). The V gene's germline CDR1 is SGDLS and CDR2 YYNGEE. This CDR3 has 12 amino acids. V was shortened by 7 bases and J by 6 bases, with 10 bases between the two germline ends. Here the CDR3 DNA reads TGTGCCAGCTCAGGGCTGGATGAAAAACTGTTTTTT. It yields the protein CASSGLDEKLFF.

The V and J genes are TRBV5-1 and TRBJ1-1; tentatively, D is TRBD1 (6 bases). Trimming stripped 3 bases from V and 0 bases from J, with 15 bases between. In germline, CDR1 is SGHRS, CDR2 YFSETQ. The length of the CDR3 is 16 residues. The CDR3 bases are TGCGCCAGCAGCTCGGGCCTGACAGGATTGAACACTGAAGCTTTCTTT. As protein: CASSSGLTGLNTEAFF. The variable domain in full, completed from reference TRBV5-1 and TRBJ1-1, reads KAGVTQTPRYLIKTRGQQVTLSCSPISGHRSVSWYQQTPGQGLQFLFEYFSETQRNKGNFPGRFSGRQFSNSRSEMNVSTLELGDSALYLCASSSGLTGLNTEAFFGQGTRLTVV.

This chain joins TRBV30 and TRBJ2-4, with D maybe TRBD1 (6 bases). Germline CDR1 is GTSNPN and CDR2 is SVGIG (reference sequence). This CDR3 is 16 amino acids long. V was clipped by 0 bases and J by 1 base, with 13 bases between them. CDR3 nucleotides: TGTGCCTGGAGTGTACTGGGGGCCCATGCCAAAAACATTCAGTACTTC. Translating gives CAWSVLGAHAKNIQYF. Complete variable domain (other parts from reference TRBV30 and TRBJ2-4): SQTIHQWPATLVQPVGSPLSLECTVEGTSNPNLYWYRQAAGRGLQLLFYSVGIGQISSEVPQNLSASRPQDRQFILSSKKLLLSDSGFYLCAWSVLGAHAKNIQYFGAGTRLSVL.

This clone came up a few times. The V and J genes are TRBV12-5 and TRBJ1-5; the match to TRBD1 covers 10 bases. Unmatched junction bases numbered 11, after V lost 5 bases and J lost 1 base. Per germline, CDR1 LGHNT and CDR2 FRNRAP. The CDR3 sequence is 18 residues long. The CDR3 bases are TGTGCTAGTGGTCAGACCGGGACAGGGGCTTGGAGCAATCAGCCCCAGCATTTT. Translation gives CASGQTGTGAWSNQPQHF.

This rearrangement joins TRBV7-9 to TRBJ2-7; TRBD1 aligns across 9 bases. V was clipped by 5 bases and J by 4 bases; unmatched bases: 6. From germline, CDR1 is SEHNR and CDR2 FQNEAQ (reference sequence). The CDR3 length is 14 residues. The CDR3 sequence is CASSPGTGLYEQYF. The CDR3, as DNA: TGTGCCAGCAGCCCGGGGACAGGGTTATACGAGCAGTACTTC.

This chain connects TRBV5-1 to TRBJ2-1, with D possibly being TRBD1 (5 bases). Germline V gives CDR1 SGHRS, CDR2 YFSETQ. This CDR3 region has 14 residues. Trimming took off 0 bases at V and 9 bases at J, with 13 bases between the two ends. The CDR3: CASSLEVGLAEQFF. The DNA of the CDR3 is TGCGCCAGCAGCTTGGAGGTGGGGCTGGCTGAGCAGTTCTTC.